This T cell receptor beta chain came from a study of CD8 T cells in Susac syndrome. It was with random hexamers that about 0.45 to 1 ug RNA was reverse transcribed. Using its own MiXCR run on the immunoSEQ multiplex PCR reads, TCRdb lists one record per CDR3 protein. The data contain some 260,000 distinct CDR3 sequences, 85% of them singletons. V lost 7 bases, J lost 4 bases, and 5 bases lay in between. Looked up from germline, CDR1 is SNHLY and CDR2 is FYNNEI. This CDR3 has 11 amino acids. TCR beta sequencing covered blood CD8+ and CD4+ T cells. Sequencing was done on a sample of CD8+ T cells from PBMCs. This chain links TRBV2 with TRBJ2-1; the D is unclear. The TCR was taken from a human donor with multiple sclerosis. CDR3: CASIVYNEQFF. For the CDR3, the DNA is TGTGCCAGCATAGTTTACAATGAGCAGTTCTTC.